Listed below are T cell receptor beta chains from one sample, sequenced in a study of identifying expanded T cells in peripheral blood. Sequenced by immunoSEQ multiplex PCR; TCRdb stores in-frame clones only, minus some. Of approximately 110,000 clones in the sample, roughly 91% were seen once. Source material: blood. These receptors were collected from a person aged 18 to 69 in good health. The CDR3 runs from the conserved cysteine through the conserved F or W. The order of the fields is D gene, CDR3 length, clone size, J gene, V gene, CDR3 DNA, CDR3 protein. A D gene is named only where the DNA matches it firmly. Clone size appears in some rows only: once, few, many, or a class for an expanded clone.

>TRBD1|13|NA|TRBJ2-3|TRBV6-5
TGTGCCAGCAGCCCCTCCCACAGGGGGACGCAGTATTTT
CASSPSHRGTQYF
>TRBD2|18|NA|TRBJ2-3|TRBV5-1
TGCGCCAGCAGCCCCATTGGACTAGCGGGGGGGCCGGCAGATACGCAGTATTTT
CASSPIGLAGGPADTQYF
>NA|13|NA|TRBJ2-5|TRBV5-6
TGTGCCAGCAGCTTTAGGGGCAGGGAGACCCAGTACTTC
CASSFRGRETQYF
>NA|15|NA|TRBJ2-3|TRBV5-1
TGCGCCAGCAGCTTCGCGGGGTCGGGGACAGATACGCAGTATTTT
CASSFAGSGTDTQYF
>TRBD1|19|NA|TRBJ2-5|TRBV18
TGTGCCAGCTCACCCGTTCGGGGAATCGGGACAGGAGGGTATGAGACCCAGTACTTC
CASSPVRGIGTGGYETQYF
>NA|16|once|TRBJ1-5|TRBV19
TGTGCCAGTAGTATAGATCGGGGGGCAGGTGGTCAGCCCCAGCATTTT
CASSIDRGAGGQPQHF
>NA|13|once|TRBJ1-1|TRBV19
TGTGCCAGTACTGCTTTCGCCGGCACTGAAGCTTTCTTT
CASTAFAGTEAFF
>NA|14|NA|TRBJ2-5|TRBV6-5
TGTGCCAGCAGTCGTGGCGACGGGGCGCTAAGAAAGTACTTC
CASSRGDGALRKYF
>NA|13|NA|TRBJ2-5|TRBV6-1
TGTGCCACGCGTCACAGGGGAGGGGAGACCCAGTACTTC
CATRHRGGETQYF
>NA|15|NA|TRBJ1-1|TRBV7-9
TGTGCCAGCAGCACCGCCCAAGGCGGCCGCACTGAAGCTTTCTTT
CASSTAQGGRTEAFF
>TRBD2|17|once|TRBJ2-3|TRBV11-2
TGTGCCAGCAGCTTAGATGGCCAGCGGGGGTTCACAGATACGCAGTATTTT
CASSLDGQRGFTDTQYF
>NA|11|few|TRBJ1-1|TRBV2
TGTGCCAGCTCCCGGAACACTGAAGCTTTCTTT
CASSRNTEAFF
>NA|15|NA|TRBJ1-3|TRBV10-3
TGTGCCATCAGGGCAGAGCAGACAGACTTCGGCACCATATATTTT
CAIRAEQTDFGTIYF
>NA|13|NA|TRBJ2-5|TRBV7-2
TGTGCCAGCACCCGGATGCCCCAAGAGACCCAGTACTTC
CASTRMPQETQYF
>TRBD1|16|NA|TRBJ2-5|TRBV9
TGTGCCAGCAGCGTAGCTCCCGGGCCGGACAGGCCGACCCAGTACTTC
CASSVAPGPDRPTQYF
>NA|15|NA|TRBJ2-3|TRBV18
TGTGCCAGCTCACCACCCGGGACCAGGACAGATACGCAGTATTTT
CASSPPGTRTDTQYF
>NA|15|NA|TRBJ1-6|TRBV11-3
TGTGCCAGCAGCTTAGATTCAGGGGCCGGTTCACCCCTCCACTTT
CASSLDSGAGSPLHF
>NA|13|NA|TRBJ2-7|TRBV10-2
TGCGCCAGCAGCCTGGACCGGGGTTACGAGCAGTACTTC
CASSLDRGYEQYF
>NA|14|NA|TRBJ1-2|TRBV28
TGTGCCAGCAGTTTAGGAAGGGGTAACTATGGCTACACCTTC
CASSLGRGNYGYTF
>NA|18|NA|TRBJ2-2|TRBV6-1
TGTGCCAGCAGTGAAATTTTCCGGGGGGCCGTGAACACCGGGGAGCTGTTTTTT
CASSEIFRGAVNTGELFF
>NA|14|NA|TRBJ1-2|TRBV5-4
TGTGCCAGCAGCCAAGAGGAGGGTGTAGGGGGCTACACCTTC
CASSQEEGVGGYTF
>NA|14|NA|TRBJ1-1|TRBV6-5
TGTGCCAGCAGCTTGGGCGCCTCGAACACTGAAGCTTTCTTT
CASSLGASNTEAFF
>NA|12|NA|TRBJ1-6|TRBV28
TGTGCGAGCAAGGGGGATAATTCACCCCTCCACTTT
CASKGDNSPLHF
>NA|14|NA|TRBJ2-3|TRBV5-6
TGTGCCAGCAGCGTGGCGGTACAGAAAGATACGCAGTATTTT
CASSVAVQKDTQYF
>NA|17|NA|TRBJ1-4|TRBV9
TGTGCCAGCAGCCCAAGGACGAGGGGGGCCAACGGGGAAAAACTGTTTTTT
CASSPRTRGANGEKLFF
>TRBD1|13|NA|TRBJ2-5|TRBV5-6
TGTGCCAGCAGCTTGCAGGGGGCGGAGACCCAGTACTTC
CASSLQGAETQYF
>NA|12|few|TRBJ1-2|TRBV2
TGTGCCAGCAGGGGGGAAAGCTATGGCTACACCTTC
CASRGESYGYTF
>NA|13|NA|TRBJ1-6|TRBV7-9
TGTGCCAGCTCCCCACAGGGAGAATCACCCCTCCACTTT
CASSPQGESPLHF
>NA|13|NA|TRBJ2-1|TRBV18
TGTGCCAGCTCATTCGGCCAATACAATGAGCAGTTCTTC
CASSFGQYNEQFF
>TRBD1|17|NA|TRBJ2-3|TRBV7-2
TGTGCCAGCAGCTCACAGTCCAGGACAGGGAGGCAAGATACGCAGTATTTT
CASSSQSRTGRQDTQYF
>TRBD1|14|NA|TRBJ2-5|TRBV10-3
TGTGCCATCAGACCTGAGACAGGGGAAGAGACCCAGTACTTC
CAIRPETGEETQYF
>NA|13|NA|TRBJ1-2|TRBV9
TGTGCCAGCAGCGTCGGGGATTCCTATGGCTACACCTTC
CASSVGDSYGYTF
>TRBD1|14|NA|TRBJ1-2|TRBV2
TGTGCCAGCAGTTCACAGGGGTCAGGCTATGGCTACACCTTC
CASSSQGSGYGYTF
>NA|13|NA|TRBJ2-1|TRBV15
TGTGCCACCAGCAGAGGACTGTACAATGAGCAGTTCTTC
CATSRGLYNEQFF
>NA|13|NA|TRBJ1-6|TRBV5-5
TGTGCCAGCAGCTTGGAGTGGGTCTCACCCCTCCACTTT
CASSLEWVSPLHF
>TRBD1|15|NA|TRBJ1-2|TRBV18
TGTGCCAGCTCAGCGACAGGGCCCCTTAACTATGGCTACACCTTC
CASSATGPLNYGYTF
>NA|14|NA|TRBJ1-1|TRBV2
TGTGCCAGCAGTTACAGATCCCCGGGCACTGAAGCTTTCTTT
CASSYRSPGTEAFF
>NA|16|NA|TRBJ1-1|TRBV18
TGTGCCAGCTCACCACCGGGAGGGACAATGAACACTGAAGCTTTCTTT
CASSPPGGTMNTEAFF
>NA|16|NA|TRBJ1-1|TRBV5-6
TGTGCCAGCAGCTTGGTCGGGCCCCGGGGCGTCACTGAAGCTTTCTTT
CASSLVGPRGVTEAFF
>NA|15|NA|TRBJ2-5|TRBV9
TGTGCCAGCAGCGTAGGGGGAACTGGGCAAGAGACCCAGTACTTC
CASSVGGTGQETQYF
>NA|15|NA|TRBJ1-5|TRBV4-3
TGCGCCAGCAGCCAAGATACACGTTCCAGTCAGCCCCAGCATTTT
CASSQDTRSSQPQHF
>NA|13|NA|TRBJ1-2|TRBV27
TGTGCCAGCAGTTTAGAGGGGAACTATGGCTACACCTTC
CASSLEGNYGYTF
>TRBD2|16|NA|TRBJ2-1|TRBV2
TGTGCCAGCAGTGCCCCTAAGCGGGGGATCTACAATGAGCAGTTCTTC
CASSAPKRGIYNEQFF
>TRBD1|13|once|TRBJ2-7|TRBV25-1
TGTGCCAGCAGTGTCCACCAGGGGGACGAGCAGTACTTC
CASSVHQGDEQYF
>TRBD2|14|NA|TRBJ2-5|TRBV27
TGTGCCAGCAGTTGGCGGGGGGGGGCAGAGACCCAGTACTTC
CASSWRGGAETQYF
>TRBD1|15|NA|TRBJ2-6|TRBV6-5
TGTGCCAGCAGCTTAGGGGGCGGTGGGGCCAACGTCCTGACTTTC
CASSLGGGGANVLTF
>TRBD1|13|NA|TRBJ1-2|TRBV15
TGTGCCACCAGCACCGGGACAGTCTATGGCTACACCTTC
CATSTGTVYGYTF
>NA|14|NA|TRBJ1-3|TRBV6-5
TGTGCCAGCAGTTACAGAACCTCTGGAAACACCATATATTTT
CASSYRTSGNTIYF
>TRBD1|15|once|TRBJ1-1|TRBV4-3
TGCGCCAGCAGCCTGACGAGGACAGGGGGCACTGAAGCTTTCTTT
CASSLTRTGGTEAFF
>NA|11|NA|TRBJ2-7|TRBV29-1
TGCAGCGTGACGGACCGGTACGAGCAGTACTTC
CSVTDRYEQYF
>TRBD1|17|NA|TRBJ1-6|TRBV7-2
TGTGCCAGCAGCTACCTATCGGGGACAGGGGGCTTCTTGGCCCTCCACTTT
CASSYLSGTGGFLALHF
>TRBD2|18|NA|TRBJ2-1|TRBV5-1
TGCGCCAGCAGCTTCCGGGCTAGCGGGGGGGAGACCTCCCATGAGCAGTTCTTC
CASSFRASGGETSHEQFF
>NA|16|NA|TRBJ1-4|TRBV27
TGTGCCAGCAGTTCCCTGGGGGGCTACCGGGGTGAAAAACTGTTTTTT
CASSSLGGYRGEKLFF
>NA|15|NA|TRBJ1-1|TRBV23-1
TGCGCCAGCAGTCGCCTGGGAGCCAAGAACACTGAAGCTTTCTTT
CASSRLGAKNTEAFF
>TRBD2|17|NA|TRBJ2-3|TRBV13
TGTGCCAGCAGCTTAGGGCCAGCGGGGCCCAACACAGATACGCAGTATTTT
CASSLGPAGPNTDTQYF